This is a list of T cell receptor beta chains from one sample in a study of beta chain features in type 1 diabetes. TCRdb's table, derived via immunoSEQ multiplex PCR, lists solely in-frame clones and lacks some. The data hold around 240,000 clones, with 16% observed a single time. The sequencing input was naive CD4+ T cells from blood. The receptor set was obtained from a man aged 30 to 39 with type 1 diabetes. The CDR3 runs from the conserved cysteine through the conserved F or W. Each record gives: clone size, V gene, J gene, D gene, CDR3 protein, CDR3 DNA. The D gene is left open where the match is weak. Rows may omit the clone size; those that give it use once, few, many or a size class.

clone_size: few
v_call: TRBV2
j_call: TRBJ2-1
d_call: -
cdr3_aa: CASSEALAYIF
cdr3_nt: TGTGCCAGCAGTGAAGCGCTGGCCTATATCTTC

clone_size: few
v_call: TRBV6-5
j_call: TRBJ2-3
d_call: TRBD2
cdr3_aa: CASSYRTSGSTDTQYF
cdr3_nt: TGTGCCAGCAGTTACCGGACTAGCGGGAGCACAGATACGCAGTATTTT

clone_size: -
v_call: TRBV5-1
j_call: TRBJ2-7
d_call: TRBD2
cdr3_aa: CASSSGLESEEQYF
cdr3_nt: TGCGCCAGCAGCTCCGGACTAGAATCGGAGGAGCAGTACTTC

clone_size: -
v_call: TRBV29-1
j_call: TRBJ2-1
d_call: TRBD2
cdr3_aa: CSVEDQKRRAGGPSEQFF
cdr3_nt: TGCAGCGTTGAAGATCAAAAACGTAGAGCGGGAGGGCCGAGCGAGCAGTTCTTC

clone_size: -
v_call: TRBV9
j_call: TRBJ2-5
d_call: TRBD2
cdr3_aa: CASSVELAGGETQYF
cdr3_nt: TGTGCCAGCAGCGTAGAACTAGCGGGAGGTGAGACCCAGTACTTC

clone_size: -
v_call: TRBV7-8
j_call: TRBJ2-5
d_call: -
cdr3_aa: CASSLVRTFQETQYF
cdr3_nt: TGTGCCAGCAGCTTAGTGCGTACCTTCCAAGAGACCCAGTACTTC

clone_size: -
v_call: TRBV20-1
j_call: TRBJ1-2
d_call: -
cdr3_aa: CSASGTHGYTF
cdr3_nt: TGCAGTGCTAGCGGGACCCATGGCTACACCTTC

clone_size: few
v_call: TRBV30
j_call: TRBJ2-7
d_call: -
cdr3_aa: CAWRVQGQLYEQYF
cdr3_nt: TGTGCCTGGAGGGTACAGGGTCAACTCTACGAGCAGTACTTC

clone_size: -
v_call: TRBV5-6
j_call: TRBJ2-1
d_call: -
cdr3_aa: CASSLIRAGRDSYNEQFF
cdr3_nt: TGTGCCAGCAGCTTAATCAGGGCAGGTCGGGACTCCTACAATGAGCAGTTCTTC

clone_size: -
v_call: TRBV7-2
j_call: TRBJ2-5
d_call: -
cdr3_aa: CASSLFQETQYF
cdr3_nt: TGTGCCAGCAGCTTATTCCAAGAGACCCAGTACTTC

clone_size: -
v_call: TRBV28
j_call: TRBJ2-3
d_call: TRBD2
cdr3_aa: CASSRTSGPGTQYF
cdr3_nt: TGTGCCAGCAGCAGGACTAGCGGGCCTGGTACGCAGTATTTT

clone_size: -
v_call: TRBV4-3
j_call: TRBJ2-1
d_call: -
cdr3_aa: CASSQEWTLYNEQFF
cdr3_nt: TGCGCCAGCAGCCAAGAATGGACTTTGTACAATGAGCAGTTCTTC

clone_size: few
v_call: TRBV4-1
j_call: TRBJ2-1
d_call: TRBD1
cdr3_aa: CASSQAGQGWAVGQFF
cdr3_nt: TGCGCCAGCAGCCAAGCCGGACAGGGCTGGGCAGTGGGGCAGTTCTTC

clone_size: -
v_call: TRBV30
j_call: TRBJ2-5
d_call: TRBD2
cdr3_aa: CAWSPLAGYQETQYF
cdr3_nt: TGTGCCTGGAGCCCTCTAGCGGGATACCAAGAGACCCAGTACTTC

clone_size: few
v_call: TRBV7-2
j_call: TRBJ2-7
d_call: TRBD2
cdr3_aa: CASSYSGRTYEQYF
cdr3_nt: TGTGCCAGCAGCTATAGCGGGAGAACGTACGAGCAGTACTTC

clone_size: -
v_call: TRBV28
j_call: TRBJ1-5
d_call: -
cdr3_aa: CASRGRGSNQPQHF
cdr3_nt: TGTGCCAGCCGCGGCAGGGGTAGCAATCAGCCCCAGCATTTT

clone_size: -
v_call: TRBV7-2
j_call: TRBJ2-1
d_call: -
cdr3_aa: CASSMGARGFF
cdr3_nt: TGTGCCAGCAGCATGGGTGCTAGGGGGTTCTTC

clone_size: -
v_call: TRBV4-1
j_call: TRBJ2-7
d_call: -
cdr3_aa: CASSQDRGRVYEQYF
cdr3_nt: TGCGCCAGCAGCCAAGATCGGGGCAGGGTATACGAGCAGTACTTC

clone_size: -
v_call: TRBV5-1
j_call: TRBJ1-1
d_call: TRBD1
cdr3_aa: CASSRPDRGTLNTEAFF
cdr3_nt: TGCGCCAGCAGCCGGCCGGACAGGGGAACCTTGAACACTGAAGCTTTCTTT

clone_size: -
v_call: TRBV4-1
j_call: TRBJ2-3
d_call: -
cdr3_aa: CASSPLGVGDTQYF
cdr3_nt: TGCGCCAGCAGCCCCTTAGGGGTAGGAGATACGCAGTATTTT

clone_size: -
v_call: TRBV21-1
j_call: TRBJ2-5
d_call: -
cdr3_aa: CASSKGTPWGETQYF
cdr3_nt: TGTGCCAGCAGCAAAGGGACACCTTGGGGGGAGACCCAGTACTTC

clone_size: -
v_call: TRBV19
j_call: TRBJ2-3
d_call: TRBD2
cdr3_aa: CASSGLAGNTDTQYF
cdr3_nt: TGTGCCAGTAGTGGTCTAGCGGGAAACACAGATACGCAGTATTTT

clone_size: -
v_call: TRBV2
j_call: TRBJ2-1
d_call: -
cdr3_aa: CASSELGELEQFF
cdr3_nt: TGTGCCAGCTCAGAGCTCGGGGAATTAGAGCAGTTCTTC

clone_size: -
v_call: TRBV18
j_call: TRBJ2-5
d_call: -
cdr3_aa: CASSRPLQSETQYF
cdr3_nt: TGTGCCAGCTCACGCCCTTTACAATCAGAGACCCAGTACTTC

clone_size: few
v_call: TRBV5-1
j_call: TRBJ2-5
d_call: TRBD2
cdr3_aa: CASSLDTSAQETQYF
cdr3_nt: TGCGCCAGCAGCTTGGACACTAGCGCCCAAGAGACCCAGTACTTC

clone_size: few
v_call: TRBV29-1
j_call: TRBJ2-7
d_call: -
cdr3_aa: CSVGDGIYEQYF
cdr3_nt: TGCAGCGTAGGGGACGGAATCTACGAGCAGTACTTC

clone_size: -
v_call: TRBV28
j_call: TRBJ2-7
d_call: -
cdr3_aa: CASRPGQTPYEQYF
cdr3_nt: TGTGCCAGCAGACCGGGACAAACACCCTACGAGCAGTACTTC

clone_size: -
v_call: TRBV29-1
j_call: TRBJ2-1
d_call: -
cdr3_aa: CSGAVREGNEQFF
cdr3_nt: TGCAGCGGCGCGGTCAGGGAAGGCAATGAGCAGTTCTTC

clone_size: few
v_call: TRBV7-9
j_call: TRBJ1-4
d_call: TRBD1
cdr3_aa: CASSTRQGSEKLFF
cdr3_nt: TGTGCCAGCAGCACCCGACAGGGGAGTGAAAAACTGTTTTTT

clone_size: -
v_call: TRBV10-3
j_call: TRBJ2-1
d_call: -
cdr3_aa: CAIIDPDPQFF
cdr3_nt: TGTGCCATCATTGATCCCGACCCGCAGTTCTTC

clone_size: few
v_call: TRBV27
j_call: TRBJ2-3
d_call: TRBD2
cdr3_aa: CASGRAGTDTQYF
cdr3_nt: TGTGCCAGCGGGAGGGCCGGCACAGATACGCAGTATTTT

clone_size: -
v_call: TRBV7-7
j_call: TRBJ2-2
d_call: -
cdr3_aa: CASSFIGAGTGELFF
cdr3_nt: TGTGCCAGCAGCTTCATCGGGGCAGGAACCGGGGAGCTGTTTTTT

clone_size: -
v_call: TRBV7-2
j_call: TRBJ2-2
d_call: -
cdr3_aa: CASSYPNTGELFF
cdr3_nt: TGTGCCAGCAGCTACCCCAACACCGGGGAGCTGTTTTTT